This TCR beta chain came from a study of tumor and adjacent non-tumor tissue in lung cancer. Study at large: The patients, approximately nine men and several women, were about 31 to 85 with stage I to III disease. Study-level findings and limits: Tumor tissue had significantly higher TCR diversity than normal lung.

Germline CDR1 and CDR2: KGHDR and SFDVKD. The CDR3 is 17 amino acids. No cell sorting was done before RNA was extracted from the tissue. In the case of this clonotype: Its matching antigen is unknown. An end of the junction differs from the germline gene, which may be a read error.

A modified ARM-PCR protocol with three rounds of nested PCR amplified TCRbeta. Each CDR3 protein gets one entry after TCRdb re-called the multiplex PCR reads with MiXCR. Altogether 220,000 or so distinct CDR3 sequences are present, 71% being singletons, with the ten largest covering around 27%. Sequenced sample: lung tumor tissue. The V gene is TRBV24-1, the J gene TRBJ2-5; TRBD2 aligns across 14 bases. The receptor comes from a man aged 60 to 69 with non-small cell lung cancer. As DNA, the CDR3 is TGTGCCACCAGTGATTCCAGACTAGCGGGGGGGCCGGAGACCCAATACTTC. Its translation is CATSDSRLAGGPETQYF.